A single sample is the source of the 18 T cell receptor beta chains below, sequenced in a study of blood T cell repertoires in COVID-19. Sequencing used immunoSEQ multiplex PCR; TCRdb keeps in-frame clones, though not all of them. The sample has 250,000 to 350,000 clones, around nine tenths seen once; the top ten hold about 10%. The sequenced sample was peripheral blood. All receptors come from a woman aged 25 to 39 with COVID-19, enrolled during active disease.

This clone was counted a few times. One end of the junction varies from germline; a read error may be responsible. V usage is TRBV6-1 and J usage is TRBJ2-2; the D gene is possibly TRBD1 (6 bases). The germline V gene encodes CDR1 MNHNS and CDR2 SASEGT. CDR3 length equals 14 residues. CDR3 amino acids: CASTEQGTAGELFF. CDR3 in DNA: TGTGCCAGCACTGAACAGGGAACTGCCGGGGAGCTGTTTTTT.

This rearrangement joins TRBV7-8 to TRBJ1-2, with D possibly TRBD1 on 5 matching bases. Trimming took off 3 bases at V and 0 bases at J, with 11 bases between the two ends. CDR3 size: 15 residues. Germline loops: CDR1 SGHVS, CDR2 FQNEAQ. The CDR3 DNA reads as TGTGCCAGCAGCTTTGGCAGGGAATCTAACTATGGCTACACCTTC. Amino acid sequence: CASSFGRESNYGYTF.

The chain has TRBV10-1 and TRBJ2-3, with a tentative D call TRBD1 (5 bases). Deletions cut 3 bases from V and 2 bases from J, with 12 bases between. CDR1 is WNHNN and CDR2 is SYGVQD in the germline V gene (reference sequence). CDR3 length: 15 amino acids. This chain's CDR3 is CASSDVRQYTDTQYF. The CDR3 DNA sequence: TGCGCCAGCAGTGATGTGAGACAGTACACAGATACGCAGTATTTT.

The chain uses TRBV5-8 and TRBJ2-5, with TRBD2 matching over 8 bases. The V segment lost 0 bases and the J segment 4 bases; nucleotides outside the gene matches: 2. Germline V gives CDR1 SGHTS, CDR2 YDEGEE. The CDR3 loop spans 14 amino acids. The CDR3 sequence is CASSLAGGVETQYF. The CDR3, as DNA: TGTGCCAGCAGCTTGGCCGGGGGGGTAGAGACCCAGTACTTC.

CDR3 in amino acids: CASNLATGGGSGYTF. As DNA, the CDR3 is TGTGCCAGCAACCTCGCGACAGGGGGCGGCTCTGGCTACACCTTC. The V gene is TRBV6-5, the J gene TRBJ1-2; 10 nucleotides align to TRBD1. V gave up 7 bases and J gave up 7 bases; unmatched junction bases: 12. The CDR3 contains 15 residues. Germline V gene lookup returns CDR1 MNHEY and CDR2 SVGAGI.

V is TRBV5-1 and J is TRBJ2-1, with 9 bases aligning to TRBD1. The CDR3 has 14 residues. The germline CDR1 and CDR2 sequences are SGHRS and YFSETQ. The J segment lost 5 bases and the V segment lost 4 bases, leaving 4 bases of the junction unmatched. The CDR3 loop is CASSPGTGNNEQFF. CDR3 nucleotides: TGCGCCAGCAGCCCCGGGACAGGGAACAATGAGCAGTTCTTC. Together with reference TRBV5-1 and TRBJ2-1, the CDR3 gives the full variable domain: KAGVTQTPRYLIKTRGQQVTLSCSPISGHRSVSWYQQTPGQGLQFLFEYFSETQRNKGNFPGRFSGRQFSNSRSEMNVSTLELGDSALYLCASSPGTGNNEQFFGPGTRLTVL.

The rearrangement joins TRBV2 to TRBJ2-7, with 7 bases lining up with TRBD2. The CDR3 runs to 13 residues. The J segment lost 6 bases and the V segment lost 4 bases, leaving 6 bases of the junction unmatched. The germline V gene encodes CDR1 SNHLY and CDR2 FYNNEI. CDR3 sequence reads: CASSGGRGSEQYF. Here the CDR3 DNA reads TGTGCCAGCAGTGGCGGGAGAGGATCCGAGCAGTACTTC.

The V call is TRBV6-6, the J call TRBJ2-2; 8 nucleotides agree with TRBD1. Unmatched junction bases numbered 8, after V lost 5 bases and J lost 6 bases. CDR1 MNHNY and CDR2 SVGAGI come from the germline V gene (reference sequence). The CDR3 runs 15 residues. CDR3 protein: CASSADRGRAGELFF. CDR3 coding DNA: TGTGCCAGCAGTGCTGACAGGGGTCGGGCCGGGGAGCTGTTTTTT.

This clone was seen a single time. This chain connects TRBV5-6 to TRBJ2-3, with 8 bases that match TRBD2. With V trimmed by 5 bases and J by 5 bases, 10 bases remained unmatched. The CDR3 has 15 residues. CDR1 SGHDT and CDR2 YYEEEE come from the germline V gene. The CDR3 DNA sequence: TGTGCCAGCAGACTCCGGGGGGGTGGAAGAGATACGCAGTATTTT. It codes for CASRLRGGGRDTQYF.

The rearrangement uses TRBV19 and TRBJ2-1, with 11 bases fitting TRBD2. This CDR3 has 18 amino acids. J was trimmed by 4 bases and V by 1 base; bases with no gene match: 9. Germline CDR1 reads LNHDA; CDR2 reads SQIVND (reference sequence). In DNA form, the CDR3 reads TGTGCCAGTAGTATAGGCTCCCCCGGGACTAGCGGTTACAATGAGCAGTTCTTC. It translates to CASSIGSPGTSGYNEQFF.

The chain links TRBV27 to TRBJ2-7, with a possible D match to TRBD2 (5 bases). With 3 bases removed from V and 3 bases from J, the gap between germline ends came to 9 bases. The V gene's germline CDR1 is MNHEY and CDR2 SMNVEV (reference sequence). The CDR3 extends over 13 amino acids. CDR3 loop: CASSFFRGYEQYF. The CDR3 DNA follows: TGTGCCAGCAGTTTCTTTCGGGGCTACGAGCAGTACTTC.

This chain joins TRBV5-1 and TRBJ2-2; 11 bases align to TRBD1. V was clipped by 4 bases and J by 3 bases; unmatched bases: 2. The CDR3 totals 15 residues. Germline V CDR1 and CDR2: SGHRS, YFSETQ. The CDR3 sequence: CASSMDRGHTGELFF. CDR3 nucleotide sequence: TGCGCCAGCAGCATGGACAGGGGGCACACCGGGGAGCTGTTTTTT.

The J gene is TRBJ2-3, the V gene TRBV30; the match to TRBD1 covers 11 bases. The CDR3 has 15 amino acids. The J segment lost 5 bases and the V segment lost 4 bases, leaving 8 bases of the junction unmatched. Germline values: CDR1 GTSNPN, CDR2 SVGIG (reference sequence). The CDR3 sequence is CAWTRDRGSQDTQYF. DNA of the CDR3: TGTGCCTGGACCCGGGACAGGGGGAGTCAAGATACGCAGTATTTT.

This clone came up once. The chain uses TRBV2 and TRBJ2-2; 9 bases map to TRBD1. The CDR3 has 15 amino acids. J gave up 5 bases and V 7 bases, and 8 bases lay outside the gene matches. Germline V gives CDR1 SNHLY, CDR2 FYNNEI. CDR3: CASMVGTGQTGELFF. DNA for the CDR3: TGTGCCAGCATGGTCGGGACAGGGCAAACCGGGGAGCTGTTTTTT.

This chain links TRBV19 with TRBJ1-4, with D possibly matching TRBD1 (5 bases). Trimming removed 5 bases at V and 8 bases at J, with 18 bases between. The CDR3 runs to 15 residues. Per germline, CDR1 LNHDA and CDR2 SQIVND (reference sequence). CDR3 sequence (DNA): TGTGCCAGTAGTCCGAGGACACCAGTGAAGGAAAAACTGTTTTTT. Its protein is CASSPRTPVKEKLFF.

The CDR3 region is CASSLDRVAFF. CDR3 bases: TGTGCCAGCAGTTTAGACAGGGTGGCTTTCTTT. V usage is TRBV12-3 or TRBV12-4 and J usage is TRBJ1-1; possible D gene TRBD1, 6 bases. Trimming took 1 base from V and 11 from J, leaving 8 bases between them. CDR3 length equals 11 residues.

V gene TRBV29-1 combines with J gene TRBJ1-2, with a weak D call TRBD1 (6 bases). Per the germline V gene, CDR1 is SQVTM and CDR2 is ANQGSEA. The CDR3 consists of 12 residues. Deletions cut 6 bases from V and 5 bases from J, with 13 bases between. The CDR3 nucleotides are TGCAGCGTCGAGGGGGGGTTTTATGGCTACACCTTC. This codes for CSVEGGFYGYTF.

The chain joins TRBV6-4 to TRBJ2-1; D remains ambiguous. CDR3 size: 15 residues. Trimming pared 4 bases from V and 0 bases from J, leaving 10 bases between. CDR1 and CDR2 from the germline V gene are MRHNA and SNTAGT. DNA for the CDR3: TGTGCCAGCAGTGGGTCTCCGAGCTCCTACAATGAGCAGTTCTTC. Translating it yields CASSGSPSSYNEQFF.